These 32 T cell receptor beta chains came from one sample sequenced in a study of OX40 agonist ivuxolimab in advanced cancers. Repertoires were generated with immunoSEQ multiplex PCR, while TCRdb's copy carries only in-frame clones and drops some. The data contain about 59,000 clones, about 87% of them singletons. The source material was CD4+ or CD8+ T cells sorted from blood, sampled in a trial of the OX40 agonist ivuxolimab. Receptors originate from an adult with an advanced solid tumor such as melanoma, head and neck, liver or kidney cancer.

This sequence joins TRBV27 and TRBJ1-2, with D maybe TRBD1 (5 bases). The CDR3 contains 15 residues. Germline CDR1 is MNHEY and CDR2 is SMNVEV (reference sequence). With 6 bases removed from V and 8 bases from J, the gap between germline ends came to 22 bases. The CDR3 spells CASRSGTRSHSGYTF. In DNA form, the CDR3 reads TGTGCCAGCAGATCCGGGACCAGGTCACATTCGGGCTACACCTTC.

The rearrangement joins TRBV11-2 to TRBJ1-1; perhaps TRBD1 as D (6 bases). Deletions cut 2 bases from V and 5 bases from J, with 12 bases between. CDR1 and CDR2 (germline): SGHAT, FQNNGV. The CDR3 consists of 14 residues. CDR3 sequence: CASSLTYRETEAFF. The CDR3 region has the DNA TGTGCCAGCAGCTTAACGTACAGGGAAACTGAAGCTTTCTTT.

The CDR3 spells CASSYSPRGTGELFF. Here the CDR3 DNA reads TGTGCCAGCAGTTACTCGCCCCGGGGTACCGGGGAGCTGTTTTTT. V is TRBV6-5 and J is TRBJ2-2; D might be TRBD2 (5 bases). Looked up from germline, CDR1 is MNHEY and CDR2 is SVGAGI. The CDR3 has 15 residues. V gave up 0 bases and J gave up 5 bases, with 10 bases separating them.

In its sample, this clone was seen a few times. The chain links TRBV7-8 to TRBJ1-5, with D unclear. Trimming cost V 6 bases and J 9 bases, with 12 bases left between them. The CDR3 totals 12 residues. Germline CDR1 is SGHVS and CDR2 is FQNEAQ. The CDR3 reads CASRARIGPQHF. DNA for the CDR3: TGTGCCAGCAGGGCGCGGATCGGGCCCCAGCATTTT.

This clone has only one observation. The genes are TRBV30 and TRBJ2-7; D uncertain. Trimming removed 4 bases from V and 6 bases from J, with 22 bases in between. This CDR3 is 15 amino acids long. In germline, CDR1 is GTSNPN, CDR2 SVGIG (reference sequence). The CDR3 is CAWTLPGPLNGEQYF. CDR3 DNA: TGTGCCTGGACCCTACCCGGCCCACTAAACGGCGAGCAGTACTTC.

The CDR3 loop reads CASSQDARYPAANEQFF. The CDR3 DNA is TGCGCCAGCAGCCAAGATGCCCGTTATCCGGCGGCCAATGAGCAGTTCTTC. This rearrangement joins TRBV4-3 to TRBJ2-1, with D hard to call. The CDR3 covers 17 residues. The V and J ends lost 0 bases and 6 bases respectively, with 18 bases between them. The germline gives CDR1 LGHNA, CDR2 YSLEER.

The V and J genes are TRBV5-1 and TRBJ2-7, with a tentative D call TRBD2 (6 bases). V shed 5 bases and J shed 3 bases, with 15 bases lying between them. Germline V lookup: CDR1 SGHRS, CDR2 YFSETQ. This CDR3 is built from 14 residues. The CDR3 region is CASRGGLTHYEQYF. In nucleotides, the CDR3 is TGCGCCAGCAGGGGGGGACTTACGCACTACGAGCAGTACTTC.

The sample holds one count of this clone. The chain combines TRBV4-1 with TRBJ2-1; TRBD1 or TRBD2 may be the D gene (5 bases each). The V end lost 1 base, the J end lost 3 bases, and 7 bases lay between the germline ends. The CDR3 has 14 residues. From germline, CDR1 is MGHRA and CDR2 YSYEKL. This CDR3 reads CASSQGGYYNEQFF. CDR3 nucleotides: TGCGCCAGCAGCCAAGGGGGGTACTACAATGAGCAGTTCTTC.

The chain carries TRBV28 and TRBJ1-2; D possibly corresponds to TRBD1 (6 bases). The CDR3 is 14 amino acids. Germline CDR1 is MDHEN and CDR2 is SYDVKM. The ends were cut back, 5 bases at V and 0 bases at J, with 10 bases in the middle. The CDR3 bases are TGTGCCAGCAGTGGGGACACTGCTAACTATGGCTACACCTTC. Amino acids: CASSGDTANYGYTF.

The chain recombines TRBV6-5 with TRBJ1-1; 7 bases fit TRBD1. This CDR3 has 15 amino acids. Germline-derived CDR1 and CDR2 are MNHEY and SVGAGI. The trim removed 5 bases at V and 0 bases at J, leaving 6 bases unmatched. The CDR3 DNA reads TGTGCCAGCAGTGTGACAGGGCCGTTGAACACTGAAGCTTTCTTT. As protein: CASSVTGPLNTEAFF.

The count of this clone is one. V is TRBV10-2 and J is TRBJ2-2, with D tentatively TRBD1 or TRBD2 (5 bases each). This CDR3 comprises 15 residues. Germline CDR1 reads WSHSY; CDR2 reads SAAADI. Trimming stripped 2 bases from V and 2 bases from J, with 9 bases between. For the CDR3, the DNA is TGCGCCAGCAGTGAGGGGGCGGGTAACACCGGGGAGCTGTTTTTT. This translates into CASSEGAGNTGELFF.

This CDR3 reads CASSPRTRSYEQYF. The CDR3 nucleotides read TGTGCCAGCAGTCCCCGGACTAGGAGCTACGAGCAGTACTTC. The J gene is TRBJ2-7, the V gene TRBV27; 7 positions match TRBD2. The CDR3 loop spans 14 amino acids. Germline CDR1 MNHEY, CDR2 SMNVEV (reference sequence). V shed 5 bases and J 3 bases; nucleotides not matched to a gene: 7.

V and J are TRBV5-6 and TRBJ1-2, with D tentatively TRBD1 (6 bases). CDR3 size: 14 residues. CDR1 SGHDT and CDR2 YYEEEE come from the germline V gene. The V and J ends lost 6 bases and 4 bases respectively, with 16 bases between them. The CDR3 sequence: CASNRQEIFYGYTF. DNA for the CDR3: TGTGCCAGCAATAGACAGGAGATATTCTATGGCTACACCTTC.

V is TRBV2 and J is TRBJ1-5; 9 nucleotides line up with TRBD1. This CDR3 is built from 14 residues. V lost 6 bases and J lost 5; bases outside the gene matches: 5. The germline CDR1 and CDR2 sequences are SNHLY and FYNNEI. CDR3 DNA sequence: TGTGCCAGCAGACGGACAGGGGAGGATCAGCCCCAGCATTTT. Translation: CASRRTGEDQPQHF.

CDR3 in DNA: TGTGCCAGTAGTACAGAAGGACAGGCGATCTCTGGAAACACCATATATTTT. The encoded protein is CASSTEGQAISGNTIYF. This chain joins TRBV19 and TRBJ1-3; the match to TRBD1 covers 7 bases. The V gene's germline CDR1 is LNHDA and CDR2 SQIVND (reference sequence). The CDR3 consists of 17 residues. Losses at the gene ends were 4 bases for V and 0 bases for J; bases not matched to a gene: 9. The complete variable domain, with remaining parts taken from reference TRBV19 and TRBJ1-3, reads DGGITQSPKYLFRKEGQNVTLSCEQNLNHDAMYWYRQDPGQGLRLIYYSQIVNDFQKGDIAEGYSVSREKKESFPLTVTSAQKNPTAFYLCASSTEGQAISGNTIYFGEGSWLTVV.

This clone was seen a handful of times. CDR3 loop: CASSPYGGRNSPLHF. As DNA, the CDR3 is TGTGCCAGCAGCCCTTATGGAGGGCGTAATTCACCCCTCCACTTT. The chain uses TRBV7-2 and TRBJ1-6; D gene uncertain. CDR1 is SGHTA and CDR2 is FQGNSA in the germline V gene. The V end was cut by 5 bases, the J end by 6 bases, with 14 bases between. The CDR3 has 15 residues.

This clone was recorded a few times. V gene TRBV5-1 combines with J gene TRBJ1-1, with TRBD1 identical over 8 bases. CDR3 size: 14 residues. Germline V lookup: CDR1 SGHRS, CDR2 YFSETQ. After removal of 0 bases from V and 6 bases from J, the junction contained 4 bases not matched to a gene. The DNA of the CDR3 is TGCGCCAGCAGCTTGGGGGGGACAGGAGCTGAAGCTTTCTTT. This sequence encodes CASSLGGTGAEAFF.

This chain links TRBV9 with TRBJ1-4; D may be TRBD1 (5 bases). Trimming cost V 3 bases and J 8 bases, with 14 bases left between them. Germline values: CDR1 SGDLS, CDR2 YYNGEE. The CDR3 runs to 14 residues. CDR3: CASSEAPGPEKLFF. In DNA, the CDR3 is TGTGCCAGCAGCGAGGCTCCGGGGCCCGAAAAACTGTTTTTT.

The V call is TRBV5-4, the J call TRBJ1-2; a possible D gene is TRBD1 (6 bases). Germline CDR1 is SGHNT and CDR2 is YYREEE (reference sequence). Trimming left V 6 bases short and J 6 bases short, with 18 bases between. This CDR3 spans 14 amino acids. CDR3 bases: TGTGCCAGCATGGCTTCTCGGGGGCACGATGGCTACACCTTC. It translates to CASMASRGHDGYTF.

This clone has a handful of counts. The chain has TRBV4-1 and TRBJ1-3; tentative D call: TRBD1 (6 bases). The CDR3 sequence is 17 residues long. Germline loops: CDR1 MGHRA, CDR2 YSYEKL. Deletions cut 1 base from V and 2 bases from J, with 15 bases between. CDR3 sequence: CASSQAGGGLAGNTIYF. CDR3 bases: TGCGCCAGCAGCCAAGCCGGGGGGGGGCTCGCTGGAAACACCATATATTTT.

The CDR3 loop reads CAIRVTGGFSGNTIYF. The CDR3 DNA follows: TGTGCCATCAGGGTGACAGGGGGCTTCTCTGGAAACACCATATATTTT. This chain connects TRBV10-3 to TRBJ1-3, with 10 bases aligning to TRBD1. The CDR3 extends over 16 amino acids. With V trimmed by 6 bases and J by 0 bases, 5 bases remained unmatched. Germline V CDR1 and CDR2: ENHRY, SYGVKD.

A single count supports this clone. CDR3 sequence: CASGLVRDRSYEQYF. The CDR3 region has the DNA TGTGCTAGTGGTTTGGTACGTGACAGGTCCTACGAGCAGTACTTC. This chain connects TRBV12-5 to TRBJ2-7; D might be TRBD1 (6 bases). V was trimmed by 0 bases and J by 1 base, leaving 10 bases between them. This CDR3 is built from 15 residues. Per germline, CDR1 LGHNT and CDR2 FRNRAP.

The chain is built from TRBV5-1 and TRBJ2-7; D ambiguous. The CDR3 covers 14 residues. The germline V and J ends were trimmed by 0 bases and 0 bases, with 7 bases remaining between them. The germline CDR1 and CDR2 sequences are SGHRS and YFSETQ. DNA for the CDR3: TGCGCCAGCAGCTTGGGGTCGGGCTCCTACGAGCAGTACTTC. Its protein product is CASSLGSGSYEQYF.

CDR3 loop: CATLAGVTGELFF. In nucleotides, the CDR3 is TGTGCCACCCTAGCGGGAGTTACCGGGGAGCTGTTTTTT. V usage is TRBV10-3 and J usage is TRBJ2-2, with 10 bases aligning to TRBD2. With 10 bases clipped from V and 5 bases from J, the junction kept 4 bases outside the gene matches. Germline CDR1 and CDR2: ENHRY and SYGVKD. The CDR3 has 13 amino acids.

This clone turned up a few times. This chain joins TRBV7-2 and TRBJ1-1; D is possibly TRBD1 (5 bases). Trimming left V 5 bases short and J 7 bases short, with 17 bases between. Germline assignment: CDR1 SGHTA and CDR2 FQGNSA. The CDR3 loop spans 14 amino acids. The CDR3 loop is CASSPGSPRSEAFF. In nucleotides, the CDR3 is TGTGCCAGCAGCCCAGGGTCCCCCCGGAGTGAAGCTTTCTTT.

V gene TRBV15 combines with J gene TRBJ1-3, with D maybe TRBD1 (5 bases). CDR3 size: 14 residues. Germline V lookup: CDR1 LNHNV, CDR2 YYDKDF (reference sequence). Trimming removed 0 bases from V and 7 bases from J, with 10 bases in between. The CDR3 loop reads CATSRDRVWNTIYF. Written as DNA, the CDR3 is TGTGCCACCAGCAGAGACAGGGTTTGGAACACCATATATTTT.

This clone was counted once. The CDR3 nucleotides read TGCGCCAGCAGCTTAGGCTTCGGGGAGTCGAACACTGAAGCTTTCTTT. Translation gives CASSLGFGESNTEAFF. The chain links TRBV5-1 to TRBJ1-1; D not resolved. V was cut by 2 bases and J by 1 base, with 15 bases left in between. Germline CDR1 is SGHRS and CDR2 is YFSETQ. The CDR3 has 16 amino acids.

This chain joins TRBV7-9 and TRBJ2-5; 12 nucleotides agree with TRBD2. The DNA end is a closer match to TRBJ2-7, so the J assignment may be wrong. The CDR3 consists of 13 residues. CDR1 is SEHNR, CDR2 FQNEAQ, per germline (reference sequence). Written as DNA, the CDR3 is TGTGCCAGCAGAGGGACTAGCGGGTACGAGCAGTACTTC. Encoded protein: CASRGTSGYEQYF.

V gene TRBV10-3 combines with J gene TRBJ1-1, with D possibly matching TRBD1 (6 bases). The CDR3 is made up of 20 amino acids. Per the germline V gene, CDR1 is ENHRY and CDR2 is SYGVKD. Trimming shortened V by 0 bases and J by 7 bases, and 30 bases separated the two germline ends. CDR3 amino acids: CAISESFFIRGTRIRGEAFF. CDR3 DNA sequence: TGTGCCATCAGTGAGTCGTTTTTTATTCGCGGGACTCGGATCAGGGGTGAAGCTTTCTTT.

J is TRBJ1-5 and V is TRBV28, with TRBD1 matching 10 bases. The CDR3 consists of 16 residues. Germline V gene lookup returns CDR1 MDHEN and CDR2 SYDVKM. The junction had 10 bases not matched to a gene; V was cut back by 11 bases and J by 0 bases. The CDR3 reads CAGRDRGYRSNQPQHF. The CDR3, as DNA: TGTGCCGGAAGGGACAGGGGCTACCGTAGCAATCAGCCCCAGCATTTT.

This sequence joins TRBV2 and TRBJ1-1, with no clear D. CDR3 length: 12 residues. V was pared by 3 bases and J by 10 bases, with 12 bases between. Germline V gene lookup returns CDR1 SNHLY and CDR2 FYNNEI. The CDR3 loop reads CASSENRGGAFF. In DNA form, the CDR3 reads TGTGCCAGCAGTGAGAATCGGGGAGGAGCTTTCTTT.

The rearrangement uses TRBV6-5 and TRBJ2-5, with 8 positions matching TRBD1. Germline V gives CDR1 MNHEY, CDR2 SVGAGI. With 7 bases clipped from V and 6 bases from J, the junction kept 13 bases outside the gene matches. CDR3 length: 15 amino acids. The CDR3 spells CASNRGTGWGKTQYF. CDR3 sequence (DNA): TGTGCCAGCAATCGAGGGACAGGATGGGGAAAGACCCAGTACTTC.